At least ten counts were recorded for the clone carrying this T cell receptor beta chain. The target antigen is unknown. The data belong to a study of regulatory T cells in long-lasting Graves disease. As for the study in general: Over 5 years of antithyroid drugs with positive TSH receptor antibodies was taken to mean persistent Graves' disease.

Time point described: persistent/refractory GD, antithyroid drugs over 5 years with positive TRAb. After RNA was extracted from PBMCs, the TCR library was made from it. American Thyroid Association guidelines defined Graves' disease diagnosis. According to the study, TCR beta libraries were built with iRepertoire HTBI primers and CDR3-region Arm-PCR. TCRdb re-derived calls from the multiplex PCR reads in MiXCR, one entry per CDR3 protein. The repertoire holds roughly 490,000 distinct CDR3 sequences, 20% to 25% seen once, with over 10% in the top ten. J gave up 2 bases and V 5 bases, and 14 bases lay outside the gene matches. The CDR3 is made up of 18 amino acids. Study-wide findings and caveats: There were preferences for TRBV28, TRBJ1-2 and TRBJ2-5 in persistent disease. The persistent group shared roughly 2,700 public clonotypes, more than the 966 shared by new patients.

The receptor was derived from a female donor with Graves disease. This rearrangement joins TRBV12-3 or TRBV12-4 to TRBJ2-7; TRBD2 aligns across 11 bases. The sample here was peripheral blood mononuclear cells (PBMCs), taken when the disease was refractory, from a patient treated with antithyroid drugs. The CDR3: CASSTLTSGTHKTYEQYF. The CDR3 bases are TGTGCCAGCAGTACACTGACTAGCGGGACCCATAAAACCTACGAGCAGTACTTC.